This is a list of T cell receptor beta chains from one sample in a study of OX40 agonist ivuxolimab in advanced cancers. Clones were read by immunoSEQ multiplex PCR, and TCRdb kept only the in-frame ones, dropping some. This table has tens of thousands of clones, roughly 80% appearing once. Sequencing used CD4+ or CD8+ T cells sorted from blood, obtained in a trial of the OX40 agonist ivuxolimab. These receptors were collected from an adult with an advanced solid tumor such as melanoma, head and neck, liver or kidney cancer. The CDR3 runs from the conserved cysteine through the conserved F or W. The D gene is left open where the match is weak. Clone size appears in some rows only: once, few, many, or a class for an expanded clone.

v_call,d_call,j_call,clone_size,cdr3_nt,cdr3_aa
TRBV4-1,TRBD2,TRBJ2-2,NA,TGCGCCAGCAGCCGCTCTAGCGGGAGGACCTTCAACACCGGGGAGCTGTTTTTT,CASSRSSGRTFNTGELFF
TRBV6-6,NA,TRBJ2-5,NA,TGTGCCAGCAGTTACTCCGGCAGCCAAGAGACCCAGTACTTC,CASSYSGSQETQYF
TRBV7-2,NA,TRBJ2-3,NA,TGTGCCAGCAGCCGCAGTGACTCAGGGTACACGCAGTATTTT,CASSRSDSGYTQYF
TRBV6-1,TRBD1,TRBJ1-5,once,TGTGCCAGCAGTGGGGACAGGTTTCAGCCCCAGCATTTT,CASSGDRFQPQHF
TRBV6-5,NA,TRBJ1-5,NA,TGTGCCAGCAGTTACTCAAAGGGATACCAGCCCCAGCATTTT,CASSYSKGYQPQHF
TRBV19,NA,TRBJ2-3,NA,TGTGCCAGTAGTACGGGGCGGACAGATACGCAGTATTTT,CASSTGRTDTQYF
TRBV29-1,NA,TRBJ2-3,NA,TGCAGCGTAGATCAGGGTGTCGGCACAGATACGCAGTATTTT,CSVDQGVGTDTQYF
TRBV6-5,NA,TRBJ1-2,NA,TGTGCCAGCACAAAGGCGGCTAACTATGGCTACACCTTC,CASTKAANYGYTF
TRBV2,NA,TRBJ1-1,NA,TGTGCCAGCAGTTACGCGGAGAACACTGAAGCTTTCTTT,CASSYAENTEAFF
TRBV5-4,TRBD2,TRBJ2-3,NA,TGTGCCAGCAGCTTGGGGGCTAGCGGAGATACGCAGTATTTT,CASSLGASGDTQYF
TRBV23-1,TRBD2,TRBJ2-3,NA,TGCGCCAGCATCTCACACCCAGAGTTCCCCGGACTAGCGATTTCGGCAGATACGCAGTATTTT,CASISHPEFPGLAISADTQYF
TRBV28,TRBD2,TRBJ2-1,NA,TGTGCCAGCAGTTTTTCTAGCGGGAGCTCCTACAATGAGCAGTTCTTC,CASSFSSGSSYNEQFF
TRBV11-2,NA,TRBJ1-2,NA,TGTGCCAGCAGCTTATTGGTTTTACGGACTAACTATGGCTACACCTTC,CASSLLVLRTNYGYTF
TRBV5-1,TRBD2,TRBJ2-1,once,TGCGCCAGCCGGGCGGGAGGGTCCTACAATGAGCAGTTCTTC,CASRAGGSYNEQFF
TRBV23-1,NA,TRBJ1-1,NA,TGCGCCAGCAGTCAATCTTACCCCCCCCGTCCGGGGGGAGACACTGAAGCTTTCTTT,CASSQSYPPRPGGDTEAFF